The clone carrying this T cell receptor (beta chain) was picked up many times. Its antigen is not identified. This sample stems from a study of T cell repertoires in cytomegalovirus infection. Study-level information: Based on public TCR beta signatures, there were indications of CMV infection and of a matching HLA type.

TCRdb re-called the reads with MiXCR, one entry per CDR3 protein. This sample has about 240,000 distinct CDR3 sequences, with around 12% found just once. The germline V and J ends were trimmed by 3 bases and 0 bases, with 12 bases remaining between them. CDR1 is MNHNS and CDR2 is SASEGT in the germline V gene. The CDR3 is 16 residues long. Points from the study as a whole: Based on cumulative public TCR beta family frequency, carriers of CMV plus the relevant HLA were identified. The ex vivo response showed dominance by HLA-C-restricted CMV-specific TCR beta clonotypes.

Sequenced material: PBMCs. This chain joins TRBV6-1 and TRBJ1-3; unclear D gene. The receptor was derived from a human donor in good health (CMV status not recorded). Some clones in this sample may be carry-over from other donors' samples. The CDR3 DNA sequence: TGTGCCAGCAGTGACACAGTGCCTATCTCTGGAAACACCATATATTTT. Protein product: CASSDTVPISGNTIYF.